This TCR beta chain was observed in a study of response to subunit inactivated influenza vaccine. General study results and limits: Authors suggested each seasonal influenza vaccination recruits few new T cells.

Per the germline V gene, CDR1 is SGHKS and CDR2 is YYEKEE (reference sequence). Trimming stripped 4 bases from V and 3 bases from J, with 17 bases between. The CDR3 has 15 residues. In the case of this clonotype: The antigen remains unidentified.

Each CDR3 protein gets one entry after TCRdb re-called the RT-PCR reads with MiXCR. The data contain more than 400,000 distinct CDR3 sequences, approximately 7.8% of them seen just once; the ten biggest clones take up less than 15%. This TCR was recovered from a man aged 50-75 years who received an inactivated influenza vaccine. The source material was PBMCs from blood, sampled 23 to 25 months after vaccination. The rearrangement uses TRBV5-5 and TRBJ2-7; perhaps TRBD1 as D (5 bases). The DNA of the CDR3 is TGTGCCAGCAGCGTCCAGGCAGGGTCAAGCTACGAGCAGTACTTC. Protein product: CASSVQAGSSYEQYF.